This T cell receptor (beta chain) came from a study of cytomegalovirus exposure and HLA in healthy donors. General study points: Rarity marked most TCR sequences, yet some public TCRs occurred in many donors. Associated with HLA alleles at 0.05 false discovery rate in a later analysis were some 18,000 TCR beta sequences. Cytomegalovirus association was listed for under 200 TCR beta chains.

A note on this clone: The antigen is undetermined.

The PCR had 60 Vbeta and 13 Jbeta primers. Produced via immunoSEQ multiplex PCR; TCRdb's table is partial and in-frame only. The data hold about 110,000 clones, with roughly three quarters observed a single time. The J segment lost 6 bases and the V segment lost 4 bases, leaving 10 bases of the junction unmatched. CDR1 and CDR2 (germline): SGDLS, YYNGEE. CDR3 length: 17 amino acids. Participants comprised healthy donors of bone marrow. The chain employs TRBV9 and TRBJ2-1; 13 bases map to TRBD2. What was sequenced was PBMCs. This TCR came from a man aged 18 to 29 in good health and CMV-seronegative. The CDR3 sequence: CASSFAPGLAGPNEQFF. The CDR3 nucleotides read TGTGCCAGCAGCTTCGCCCCGGGACTAGCGGGGCCCAATGAGCAGTTCTTC.